The source of this TCR beta chain is a study of T cell responses to AZD1222 COVID-19 vaccine. Overall study findings and caveats: Spike-specific TCR breadth and depth both grew after two AZD1222 doses.

This clone was seen just once. The antigen is not known. Here immunoSEQ multiplex PCR was the method, and the copy in TCRdb shows in-frame clones only, minus some. The table includes approximately 200,000 clones, approximately 93% detected once. Sequenced material: peripheral blood, taken 28 days after the second AZD1222 dose. The receptor was isolated from an adult who received the AZD1222 COVID-19 vaccine.

The CDR3 coding sequence is TGTGCCAGCAGCATAGGGGGGTATCCACCCCTCCACTTT. Translating gives CASSIGGYPPLHF. The chain carries TRBV4-2 and TRBJ1-6; tentatively, D is TRBD1 (6 bases). Germline V gene sequence: CDR1 LGHNA, CDR2 YNFKEQ. The CDR3 covers 13 residues. V shed 5 bases and J shed 11 bases, with 13 bases lying between them.